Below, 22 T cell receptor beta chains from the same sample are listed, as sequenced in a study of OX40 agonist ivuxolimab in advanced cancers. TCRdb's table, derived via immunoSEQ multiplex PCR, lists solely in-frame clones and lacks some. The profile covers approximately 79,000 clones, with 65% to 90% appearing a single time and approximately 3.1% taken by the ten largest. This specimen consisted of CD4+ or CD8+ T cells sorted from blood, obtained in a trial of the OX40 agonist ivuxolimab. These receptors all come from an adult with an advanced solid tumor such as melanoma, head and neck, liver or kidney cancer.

Written as DNA, the CDR3 is TGTGCCAGCAGCAGTCGGAGGGATACGCAGTATTTT. Protein product: CASSSRRDTQYF. The rearrangement joins TRBV7-2 to TRBJ2-3; the D gene is possibly TRBD2 (5 bases). CDR3 length: 12 amino acids. V shed 5 bases and J shed 6 bases, with 9 bases lying between them. In germline, CDR1 is SGHTA, CDR2 FQGNSA.

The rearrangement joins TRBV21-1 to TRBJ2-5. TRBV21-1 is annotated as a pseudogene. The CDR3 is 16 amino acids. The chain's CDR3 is CASSKAVWEAQETQYF. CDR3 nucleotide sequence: TGTGCCAGCAGCAAAGCTGTCTGGGAAGCACAAGAGACCCAGTACTTC.

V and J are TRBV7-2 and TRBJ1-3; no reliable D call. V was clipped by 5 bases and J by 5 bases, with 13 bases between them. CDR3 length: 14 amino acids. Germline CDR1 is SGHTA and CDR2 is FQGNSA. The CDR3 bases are TGTGCCAGCAGCCGCCCGGACTGGCGAAACACCATATATTTT. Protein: CASSRPDWRNTIYF. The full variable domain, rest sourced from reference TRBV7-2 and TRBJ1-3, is GAGVSQSPSNKVTEKGKDVELRCDPISGHTALYWYRQSLGQGLEFLIYFQGNSAPDKSGLPSDRFSAERTGGSVSTLTIQRTQQEDSAVYLCASSRPDWRNTIYFGEGSWLTVV.

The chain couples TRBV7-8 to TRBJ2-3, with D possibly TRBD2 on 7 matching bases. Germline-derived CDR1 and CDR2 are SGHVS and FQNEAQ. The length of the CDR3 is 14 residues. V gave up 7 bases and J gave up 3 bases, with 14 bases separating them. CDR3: CASTLGGGTDTQYF. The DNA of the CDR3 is TGTGCCAGCACTTTAGGGGGGGGGACAGATACGCAGTATTTT.

CDR3 in amino acids: CASSLYNEQFF. The CDR3 region has the DNA TGTGCCAGTAGCCTATACAATGAGCAGTTCTTC. This chain joins TRBV19 and TRBJ2-1; D not certain. This CDR3 has 11 amino acids. Germline CDR1 reads LNHDA; CDR2 reads SQIVND (reference sequence). V lost 6 bases and J lost 4, with 4 bases in between.

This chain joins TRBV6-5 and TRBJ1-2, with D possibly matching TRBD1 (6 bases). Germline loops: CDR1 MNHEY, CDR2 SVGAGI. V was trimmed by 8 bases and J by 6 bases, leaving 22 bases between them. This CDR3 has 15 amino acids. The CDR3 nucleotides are TGTGCCAGCCTGTCGACCTCGGGGGGCGCTGATGGCTACACCTTC. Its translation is CASLSTSGGADGYTF.

The chain's CDR3 is CASSLGAGELFF. DNA for the CDR3: TGTGCCAGCAGCTTAGGGGCCGGGGAGCTGTTTTTT. V is TRBV7-2 and J is TRBJ2-2; no clear D. CDR1 and CDR2 from the germline V gene are SGHTA and FQGNSA. Trimming took off 1 base at V and 6 bases at J, with 3 bases between the two ends. The CDR3 has 12 amino acids.

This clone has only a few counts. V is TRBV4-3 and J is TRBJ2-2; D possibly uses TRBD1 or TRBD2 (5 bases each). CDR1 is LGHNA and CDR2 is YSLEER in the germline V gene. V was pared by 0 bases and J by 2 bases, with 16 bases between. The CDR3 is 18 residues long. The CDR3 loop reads CASSQEAVGALNTGELFF. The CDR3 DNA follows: TGCGCCAGCAGCCAAGAAGCGGTCGGGGCACTTAACACCGGGGAGCTGTTTTTT.

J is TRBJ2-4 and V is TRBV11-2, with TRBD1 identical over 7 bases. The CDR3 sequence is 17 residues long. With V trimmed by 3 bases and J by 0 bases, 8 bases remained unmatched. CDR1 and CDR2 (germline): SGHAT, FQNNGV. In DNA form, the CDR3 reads TGTGCCAGCAGCTTGGACAGGCGACCGGGAGCCAAAAACATTCAGTACTTC. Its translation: CASSLDRRPGAKNIQYF.

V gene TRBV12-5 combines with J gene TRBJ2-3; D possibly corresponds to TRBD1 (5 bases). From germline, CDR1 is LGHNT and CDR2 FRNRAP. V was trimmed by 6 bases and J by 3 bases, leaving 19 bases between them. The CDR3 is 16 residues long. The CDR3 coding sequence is TGTGCTAGTGGCCCCCCCCGGAAGGGGCGAACAGATACGCAGTATTTT. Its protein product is CASGPPRKGRTDTQYF.

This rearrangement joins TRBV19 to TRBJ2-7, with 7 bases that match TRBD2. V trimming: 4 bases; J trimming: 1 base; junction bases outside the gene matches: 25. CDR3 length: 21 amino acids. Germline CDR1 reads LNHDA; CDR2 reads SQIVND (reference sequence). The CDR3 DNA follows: TGTGCCAGTAGTACCCGCTTACTTCAGGGAGCGCGCGGGGGACCGTCCTACGAGCAGTACTTC. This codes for CASSTRLLQGARGGPSYEQYF. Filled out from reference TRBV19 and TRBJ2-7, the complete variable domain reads DGGITQSPKYLFRKEGQNVTLSCEQNLNHDAMYWYRQDPGQGLRLIYYSQIVNDFQKGDIAEGYSVSREKKESFPLTVTSAQKNPTAFYLCASSTRLLQGARGGPSYEQYFGPGTRLTVT.

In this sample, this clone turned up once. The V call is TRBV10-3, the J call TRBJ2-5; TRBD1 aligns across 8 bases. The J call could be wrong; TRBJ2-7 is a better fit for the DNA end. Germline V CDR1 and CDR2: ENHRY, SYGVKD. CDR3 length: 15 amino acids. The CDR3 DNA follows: TGTGCCATCAGTGGCAGGACAGGGCCAGCCTACGAGCAGTACTTC. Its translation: CAISGRTGPAYEQYF.

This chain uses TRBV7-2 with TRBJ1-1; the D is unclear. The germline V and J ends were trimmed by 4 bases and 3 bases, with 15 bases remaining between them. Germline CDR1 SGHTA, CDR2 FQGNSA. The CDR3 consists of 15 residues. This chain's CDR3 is CASSYGRQWDTEAFF. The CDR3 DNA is TGTGCCAGCAGCTACGGACGGCAATGGGACACTGAAGCTTTCTTT.

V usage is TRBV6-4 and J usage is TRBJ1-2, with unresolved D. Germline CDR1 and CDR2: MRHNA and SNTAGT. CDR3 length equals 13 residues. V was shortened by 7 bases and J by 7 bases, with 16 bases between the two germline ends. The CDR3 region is CASTDGVASGYTF. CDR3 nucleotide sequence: TGTGCCAGCACCGATGGGGTGGCAAGTGGCTACACCTTC.

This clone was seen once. CDR3 region: CASSQTGQGYQPQHF. CDR3 bases: TGCGCCAGCAGCCAAACAGGACAGGGATATCAGCCCCAGCATTTT. The rearrangement uses TRBV4-3 and TRBJ1-5; 8 bases line up with TRBD1. The V gene end was trimmed by 2 bases and the J gene end by 5 bases; junction bases not matched to a gene: 5. The CDR3 sequence is 15 residues long. CDR1 and CDR2 from the germline V gene are LGHNA and YSLEER.

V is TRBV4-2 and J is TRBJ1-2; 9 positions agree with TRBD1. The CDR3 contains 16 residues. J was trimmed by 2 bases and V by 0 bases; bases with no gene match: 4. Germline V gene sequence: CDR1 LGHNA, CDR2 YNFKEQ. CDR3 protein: CASSQDRDRANYGYTF. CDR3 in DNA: TGTGCCAGCAGCCAAGATCGGGACAGGGCAAACTATGGCTACACCTTC.

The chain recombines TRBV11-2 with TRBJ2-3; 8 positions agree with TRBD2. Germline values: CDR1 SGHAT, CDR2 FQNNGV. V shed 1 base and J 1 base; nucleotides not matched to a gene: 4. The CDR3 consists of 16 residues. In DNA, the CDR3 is TGTGCCAGCAGCTTAGTGCGAGCGGGAGGCACAGATACGCAGTATTTT. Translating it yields CASSLVRAGGTDTQYF. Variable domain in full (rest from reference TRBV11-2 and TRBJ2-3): EAGVAQSPRYKIIEKRQSVAFWCNPISGHATLYWYQQILGQGPKLLIQFQNNGVVDDSQLPKDRFSAERLKGVDSTLKIQPAKLEDSAVYLCASSLVRAGGTDTQYFGPGTRLTVL.

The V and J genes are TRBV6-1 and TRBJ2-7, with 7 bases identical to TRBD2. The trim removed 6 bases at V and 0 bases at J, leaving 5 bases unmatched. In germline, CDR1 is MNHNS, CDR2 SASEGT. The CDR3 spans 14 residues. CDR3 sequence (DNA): TGTGCCAGCAGGCGGGAGACAAGCTCCTACGAGCAGTACTTC. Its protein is CASRRETSSYEQYF.

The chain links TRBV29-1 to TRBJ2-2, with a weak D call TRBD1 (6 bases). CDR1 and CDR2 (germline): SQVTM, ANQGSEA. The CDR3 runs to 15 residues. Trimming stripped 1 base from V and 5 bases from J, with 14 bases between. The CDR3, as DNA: TGCAGCGTTGAAGTTAGGACAGTGGGGACCGGGGAGCTGTTTTTT. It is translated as CSVEVRTVGTGELFF.

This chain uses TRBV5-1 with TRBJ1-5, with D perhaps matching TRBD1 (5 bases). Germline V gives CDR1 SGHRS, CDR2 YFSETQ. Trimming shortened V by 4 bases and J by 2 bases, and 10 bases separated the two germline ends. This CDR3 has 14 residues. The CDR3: CASSPAGGNQPQHF. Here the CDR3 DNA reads TGCGCCAGCAGCCCGGCGGGGGGCAATCAGCCCCAGCATTTT.

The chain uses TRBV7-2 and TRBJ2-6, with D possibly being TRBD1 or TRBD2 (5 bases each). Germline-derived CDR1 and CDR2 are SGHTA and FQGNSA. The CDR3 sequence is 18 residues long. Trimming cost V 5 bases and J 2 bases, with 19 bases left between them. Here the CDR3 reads CASSRDEAGSPGANVLTF. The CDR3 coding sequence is TGTGCCAGCAGCCGGGACGAAGCCGGGTCCCCTGGGGCCAACGTCCTGACTTTC.

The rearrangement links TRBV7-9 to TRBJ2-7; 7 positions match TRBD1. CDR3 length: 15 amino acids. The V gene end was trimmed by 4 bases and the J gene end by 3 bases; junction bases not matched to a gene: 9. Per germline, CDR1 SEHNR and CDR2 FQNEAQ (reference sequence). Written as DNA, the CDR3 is TGTGCCAGCAGCTCCACGACAGGGATCAACTACGAGCAGTACTTC. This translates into CASSSTTGINYEQYF.